The 8 T cell receptor beta chains reported below all come from one sample, sequenced in a study of cytomegalovirus exposure and HLA in healthy donors (dated by TCRdb to the late 2010s). The library came from the immunoSEQ multiplex PCR assay. A mixture of 60 forward primers for TCR Vbeta segments and 13 reverse primers for TCR Jbeta segments was used in the multiplex PCR. The table was pulled from immuneACCESS by TCRdb, which kept in-frame rearrangements only. Such tables lose some clones; where checked, under half of the loss comes from unresolved V genes, and the rest has no known cause. This sample holds roughly 150,000 clones; 70% to 85% were observed only once. The ten largest account for more than 2.5% of the sample. The sequencing input was PBMCs. These receptor sequences come from a male donor in good health and CMV-seronegative.

The rearrangement joins TRBV28 to TRBJ2-2; TRBD2 matches at 9 bases. CDR1 is MDHEN, CDR2 SYDVKM, per germline. Losses at the gene ends were 6 bases for V and 1 base for J; bases not matched to a gene: 3. This CDR3 is 15 amino acids long. DNA for the CDR3: TGTGCCAGCAGATCAGCGGGAGGGAACACCGGGGAGCTGTTTTTT. Translation gives CASRSAGGNTGELFF.

This rearrangement joins TRBV5-4 to TRBJ2-7; D is ambiguous. The V gene's germline CDR1 is SGHNT and CDR2 YYREEE (reference sequence). Trimming stripped 0 bases from V and 4 bases from J, with 14 bases between. The CDR3 is 15 residues long. The CDR3 DNA follows: TGTGCCAGCAGCTTGGGAGACACATTATTATACGAGCAGTACTTC. Translation: CASSLGDTLLYEQYF.

This clone was observed a handful of times. V and J are TRBV29-1 and TRBJ2-2; a possible D gene is TRBD2 (5 bases). Germline V lookup: CDR1 SQVTM, CDR2 ANQGSEA. The CDR3 runs to 14 residues. V was cut by 4 bases and J by 3 bases, with 12 bases left in between. The CDR3 loop is CSVVIGVYTGELFF. The CDR3 DNA follows: TGCAGCGTTGTTATCGGGGTGTACACCGGGGAGCTGTTTTTT.

The chain joins TRBV18 to TRBJ2-5, with D perhaps matching TRBD2 (5 bases). The CDR3 totals 12 residues. CDR1 and CDR2 from the germline V gene are KGHSH and LQKENI. Trimming shortened V by 1 base and J by 10 bases, and 10 bases separated the two germline ends. The CDR3 coding sequence is TGTGCCAGCTCACCACGGCCCGGGGACCAGTACTTC. Its protein product is CASSPRPGDQYF. Filled out from reference TRBV18 and TRBJ2-5, the complete variable domain reads NAGVMQNPRHLVRRRGQEARLRCSPMKGHSHVYWYRQLPEEGLKFMVYLQKENIIDESGMPKERFSAEFPKEGPSILRIQQVVRGDSAAYFCASSPRPGDQYFGPGTRLLVL.

The chain joins TRBV5-4 to TRBJ2-7; 7 bases map to TRBD2. Germline CDR1 SGHNT, CDR2 YYREEE (reference sequence). V lost 0 bases and J lost 6; bases outside the gene matches: 3. CDR3 length equals 13 residues. This chain's CDR3 is CASSLDGEGEQYF. The CDR3, as DNA: TGTGCCAGCAGCTTGGATGGGGAGGGCGAGCAGTACTTC.

This clone was seen a single time. This chain uses TRBV19 with TRBJ2-2; 14 bases match TRBD2. With V trimmed by 6 bases and J by 0 bases, 3 bases remained unmatched. Germline lookup yields CDR1 LNHDA and CDR2 SQIVND (reference sequence). This CDR3 region has 17 residues. The CDR3 sequence is CASRPGLAGANTGELFF. CDR3 bases: TGTGCCAGTAGGCCGGGACTAGCGGGAGCGAACACCGGGGAGCTGTTTTTT.

The V call is TRBV2, the J call TRBJ2-1, with 8 positions matching TRBD2. The length of the CDR3 is 15 residues. V lost 4 bases, J lost 9 bases, and 11 bases stayed unmatched. The germline CDR1 and CDR2 sequences are SNHLY and FYNNEI. CDR3 nucleotides: TGTGCCAGCAGTGCGGGAGGGAGTGGTTTGAGTGAGCAGTTCTTC. Its translation is CASSAGGSGLSEQFF.

V and J are TRBV9 and TRBJ2-7; TRBD1 agrees at 10 bases. The V segment lost 0 bases and the J segment 5 bases; nucleotides outside the gene matches: 8. CDR3 length: 16 amino acids. CDR1 and CDR2 from the germline V gene are SGDLS and YYNGEE. Here the CDR3 DNA reads TGTGCCAGCAGCGTAGGGTCAGGGACAGGGGCCCACGAGCAGTACTTC. Translating it yields CASSVGSGTGAHEQYF.